The clone carrying this TCR beta chain was recorded a few times. Its antigen is unknown. The sample contains more than one DNA sequence encoding this CDR3. The record originates from a study of shared clonotypes between healthy human individuals. In the naive CD8 group, cells lacked CD45RO and were positively selected for CCR7, so terminally differentiated effector memory CD45RA+ cells were left out. Overall study findings and caveats: Clonotype sharing among donors was thought likely to change with sequencing depth.

The germline V gene encodes CDR1 SGHAT and CDR2 FQNNGV. There are 12 residues in the CDR3. V lost 1 base and J 6 bases, leaving 4 bases between the germline ends. Method: immunoSEQ multiplex PCR; TCRdb's copy keeps in-frame clones and lacks some. The sample yields about 680,000 clones, about 90% seen once. The sample consisted of naive CD8+ T cells sorted from blood. The chain combines TRBV11-2 with TRBJ2-1; D unclear. This clonotype was sampled from a man aged 25 to 45 in good health. The CDR3 DNA follows: TGTGCCAGCAGCTTAGCGGGCAATGAGCAGTTCTTC. Amino acids: CASSLAGNEQFF.